The 3 T cell receptor beta chains below were found in one sample sequenced in a study of cytomegalovirus exposure and HLA in healthy donors. A multiplex PCR was run with 60 Vbeta primers and 13 Jbeta primers. The method was immunoSEQ multiplex PCR; TCRdb's version includes in-frame clones alone and lacks a portion of them. Of some 100,000 clones listed, 65% to 90% are singletons. Sequences were obtained from PBMCs. These receptors were obtained from a woman under 30 in good health and CMV-seronegative.

The V gene is TRBV14, the J gene TRBJ2-7; 9 nucleotides align to TRBD1. J lost 0 bases, V lost 3 bases, and 6 bases had no gene match. Germline V CDR1 and CDR2: SGHDN, FVKESK. This CDR3 contains 16 residues. CDR3 in amino acids: CASSQNPGQGSYEQYF. The CDR3 DNA is TGTGCCAGCAGCCAGAACCCGGGACAGGGCTCCTACGAGCAGTACTTC.

The V and J genes are TRBV6-5 and TRBJ1-5; no clear D. Trimming left V 9 bases short and J 0 bases short, with 9 bases between. Germline-derived CDR1 and CDR2 are MNHEY and SVGAGI. There are 13 residues in the CDR3. The CDR3 DNA reads TGTGCCAGTACCAAAGCTAGCAATCAGCCCCAGCATTTT. Protein: CASTKASNQPQHF.

This clone came up once. For the CDR3, the DNA is TGTGCCAGCAGCCAAGACCGCCGCCGGGACAGATCCTACGAGCAGTACTTC. This translates into CASSQDRRRDRSYEQYF. The rearrangement uses TRBV14 and TRBJ2-7, with 7 bases matching TRBD1. Trimming removed 0 bases from V and 1 base from J; junction bases left unmatched: 9. Looked up from germline, CDR1 is SGHDN and CDR2 is FVKESK. The CDR3 sequence is 17 residues long.